The present T cell receptor (beta chain) was sequenced within a study of CD8+ T cells in alopecia areata. As for the study in general: Each day, treated patients took oral tofacitinib twice, at 5 to 10 mg per dose. The tofacitinib course ran for 6 to 18 months and was followed by 6 months off drug.

TCR sequencing used cDNA made by reverse transcription of extracted RNA. Some clones are missing from TCRdb's copy, which holds only in-frame ones; the method was immunoSEQ multiplex PCR. Altogether about 98,000 clones are present, roughly 47% being singletons, with the ten largest covering about 0.79%. This CDR3 contains 13 residues. Per the germline V gene, CDR1 is SQVTM and CDR2 is ANQGSEA. Trimming cost V 4 bases and J 0 bases, with 9 bases left between them. This clone has more than one count but fewer than ten. This rearrangement joins TRBV29-1 to TRBJ1-1, with no clear D. The sequence came from a human donor with alopecia areata. The sequenced material came from CD4+ T cells sorted from blood. The CDR3 sequence: CSVVPSLNTEAFF. Here the CDR3 DNA reads TGCAGCGTTGTGCCCAGCCTGAACACTGAAGCTTTCTTT.